The 12 T cell receptor beta chains below all came from one sample that was sequenced in a study of OX40 agonist ivuxolimab in advanced cancers. Assay: immunoSEQ multiplex PCR; the TCRdb copy retains only in-frame clones and omits some. Here the sample spans around 45,000 clones, roughly three quarters being singletons. This material consisted of CD4+ or CD8+ T cells sorted from blood, taken in a trial of the OX40 agonist ivuxolimab. All receptors come from an adult with an advanced solid tumor such as melanoma, head and neck, liver or kidney cancer.

The chain employs TRBV14 and TRBJ2-1; D tentatively fits TRBD1 or TRBD2 (6 bases each). This CDR3 is 14 amino acids long. Trimming left V 3 bases short and J 6 bases short, with 12 bases between. The germline gives CDR1 SGHDN, CDR2 FVKESK. The CDR3 coding sequence is TGTGCCAGCAGCCAGCGGGACATCCGCAATGAGCAGTTCTTC. As protein: CASSQRDIRNEQFF.

The J gene is TRBJ2-1, the V gene TRBV10-3; no clear D gene. Between the trimmed V and J ends, which lost 11 bases and 0 bases, there was a span of 14 bases. Germline-derived CDR1 and CDR2 are ENHRY and SYGVKD. The CDR3 totals 14 residues. In DNA, the CDR3 is TGTGCCGTCTCAGATAGGAGCTCCTACAATGAGCAGTTCTTC. Translation gives CAVSDRSSYNEQFF.

In regard to this clone: The same CDR3 also results from other DNA sequences found in this sample. The rearrangement joins TRBV7-3 to TRBJ2-3; 9 bases match TRBD2. CDR3 length: 15 residues. CDR1 and CDR2 from the germline V gene are SGHTA and FQGTGA. The V segment lost 3 bases and the J segment 0 bases; nucleotides outside the gene matches: 1. The CDR3, as DNA: TGTGCCAGCAGCTTGACTAGCGGTAGCACAGATACGCAGTATTTT. It encodes CASSLTSGSTDTQYF.

The V gene is TRBV2, the J gene TRBJ1-5, with a possible D match to TRBD1 (6 bases). The CDR3 runs 14 residues. CDR1 and CDR2 (germline): SNHLY, FYNNEI. With 1 base removed from V and 9 bases from J, the gap between germline ends came to 13 bases. The CDR3 sequence: CASSEEVQGTPQHF. The CDR3 DNA reads TGTGCCAGCAGTGAAGAGGTTCAGGGGACGCCCCAGCATTTT. The complete variable domain, with remaining parts taken from reference TRBV2 and TRBJ1-5, reads EPEVTQTPSHQVTQMGQEVILRCVPISNHLYFYWYRQILGQKVEFLVSFYNNEISEKSEIFDDQFSVERPDGSNFTLKIRSTKLEDSAMYFCASSEEVQGTPQHFGDGTRLSIL.

V is TRBV27 and J is TRBJ2-3; D unclear. Trimming left V 3 bases short and J 6 bases short, with 16 bases between. The germline V gene has CDR1 MNHEY and CDR2 SMNVEV (reference sequence). The CDR3 spans 15 residues. The CDR3 bases are TGTGCCAGCAGTTTGTCTATTGGGCTAGGGGATACGCAGTATTTT. This sequence encodes CASSLSIGLGDTQYF.

By proportion, this clone is medium-sized. The V call is TRBV6-1, the J call TRBJ2-7; 7 nucleotides agree with TRBD1. The junction had 3 bases not matched to a gene; V was cut back by 4 bases and J by 0 bases. The CDR3 is 14 residues long. Looked up from germline, CDR1 is MNHNS and CDR2 is SASEGT. The CDR3 sequence: CASSVGGSSYEQYF. DNA for the CDR3: TGTGCCAGCAGTGTAGGGGGCAGCTCCTACGAGCAGTACTTC.

The rearrangement uses TRBV7-9 and TRBJ2-7, with D possibly TRBD2 on 7 matching bases. The germline CDR1 and CDR2 sequences are SEHNR and FQNEAQ (reference sequence). This CDR3 has 18 amino acids. The V end was cut by 2 bases, the J end by 3 bases, with 23 bases between. CDR3: CASSLRRAGAISFYEQYF. The CDR3, as DNA: TGTGCCAGCAGCTTAAGACGGGCGGGGGCGATATCCTTCTACGAGCAGTACTTC.

The chain is built from TRBV7-9 and TRBJ2-5, with a possible D match to TRBD2 (5 bases). V lost 5 bases and J lost 9, with 16 bases in between. Germline CDR1 reads SEHNR; CDR2 reads FQNEAQ (reference sequence). The CDR3 length is 13 residues. Written as DNA, the CDR3 is TGTGCCAGCAGCAAACTGACGGCGAGGGCCCAGTACTTC. Translated, it gives CASSKLTARAQYF. Filled out from reference TRBV7-9 and TRBJ2-5, the complete variable domain reads DTGVSQNPRHKITKRGQNVTFRCDPISEHNRLYWYRQTLGQGPEFLTYFQNEAQLEKSRLLSDRFSAERPKGSFSTLEIQRTEQGDSAMYLCASSKLTARAQYFGPGTRLLVL.

This chain links TRBV10-3 with TRBJ1-5, with 7 bases matching TRBD1. Trimming took 7 bases from V and 5 from J; bases not matched to a gene: 5. Germline CDR1 is ENHRY and CDR2 is SYGVKD. The CDR3 runs to 13 residues. The CDR3 is CAINGQVDQPQHF. The CDR3 bases are TGTGCCATCAACGGACAGGTCGATCAGCCCCAGCATTTT.

V gene TRBV2 combines with J gene TRBJ2-1; D gene unclear. Germline values: CDR1 SNHLY, CDR2 FYNNEI. The ends were cut back, 3 bases at V and 10 bases at J, with 7 bases in the middle. This CDR3 spans 11 amino acids. CDR3 sequence reads: CASSEVGEQFF. CDR3 coding DNA: TGTGCCAGCAGTGAGGTTGGGGAGCAGTTCTTC.

This chain joins TRBV5-1 and TRBJ2-7; the match to TRBD1 covers 7 bases. The CDR3 has 14 residues. Germline assignment: CDR1 SGHRS and CDR2 YFSETQ. Unmatched junction bases numbered 9, after V lost 4 bases and J lost 5 bases. CDR3 amino acids: CASSLGQWPDEQYF. Here the CDR3 DNA reads TGCGCCAGCAGCCTGGGACAGTGGCCAGACGAGCAGTACTTC.

J is TRBJ2-7 and V is TRBV7-6, with 9 nucleotides matching TRBD2. This CDR3 spans 16 amino acids. Trimming at V came to 2 bases and at J to 2 bases, leaving 7 bases not matched to a gene. Germline values: CDR1 SGHVS, CDR2 FNYEAQ. The CDR3 here is CASSLLAGALAYEQYF. Here the CDR3 DNA reads TGTGCCAGCAGCTTATTAGCGGGAGCCCTCGCCTACGAGCAGTACTTC. Full variable domain (missing parts from reference TRBV7-6 and TRBJ2-7): GAGVSQSPRYKVTKRGQDVALRCDPISGHVSLYWYRQALGQGPEFLTYFNYEAQQDKSGLPNDRFSAERPEGSISTLTIQRTEQRDSAMYRCASSLLAGALAYEQYFGPGTRLTVT.